This is a list of T cell receptor beta chains from one sample in a study of blood T cell repertoires in COVID-19. Libraries were prepared by immunoSEQ multiplex PCR; TCRdb keeps only in-frame clonotypes and omits some of them. The data show 25,000 or so clones, roughly 94% seen once. What was sequenced was peripheral blood. Receptor source: a woman aged 50 to 65 with active COVID-19. The CDR3 runs from the conserved cysteine through the conserved F or W. D genes are given only for firm matches. Clone size, where shown, is once, few, many, or a class for clones that have expanded.

j_call	clone_size	d_call	v_call	cdr3_aa	cdr3_nt
TRBJ2-1	-	-	TRBV14	CASSLHPGNEQFF	TGTGCCAGCAGCCTACACCCAGGGAATGAGCAGTTCTTC
TRBJ1-6	-	-	TRBV6-4	CASSDQGLNSPLHF	TGTGCCAGCAGTGACCAGGGCCTAAATTCACCCCTCCACTTT
TRBJ2-2	-	TRBD2	TRBV2	CAGGRGPNTGELFF	TGTGCCGGCGGGAGGGGGCCGAACACCGGGGAGCTGTTTTTT
TRBJ1-3	-	-	TRBV5-1	CASSLQTGMAGNTIYF	TGCGCCAGCAGCCTCCAGACAGGAATGGCTGGAAACACCATATATTTT
TRBJ1-5	-	TRBD1	TRBV6-5	CASSPGQFSNQPQHF	TGTGCCAGCAGTCCGGGACAGTTTAGCAATCAGCCCCAGCATTTT
TRBJ1-1	-	-	TRBV28	CASRKPMNTEAFF	TGTGCCAGTAGAAAACCTATGAACACTGAAGCTTTCTTT
TRBJ1-1	-	TRBD1	TRBV5-1	CASSLERTGVVEAFF	TGCGCCAGCAGCTTGGAACGGACAGGGGTTGTTGAAGCTTTCTTT
TRBJ2-2	-	-	TRBV14	CASSPLAANTGELFF	TGTGCCAGCAGCCCGTTAGCAGCGAACACCGGGGAGCTGTTTTTT
TRBJ2-3	-	TRBD1	TRBV28	CASSLGGQGADTQYF	TGTGCCAGCAGTTTAGGGGGACAGGGCGCAGATACGCAGTATTTT
TRBJ2-3	-	-	TRBV7-3	CASSSTGTDTQYF	TGTGCCAGCAGCTCCACAGGCACAGATACGCAGTATTTT
TRBJ1-2	-	-	TRBV5-1	CASSPPGGSYGYTF	TGCGCCAGCAGCCCCCCCGGGGGATCCTATGGCTACACCTTC
TRBJ2-7	-	TRBD2	TRBV2	CASRPPASGGYEQYF	TGTGCCAGCAGGCCGCCCGCTAGCGGAGGTTACGAGCAGTACTTC
TRBJ2-3	-	-	TRBV27	CASSLWAGDTQYF	TGTGCCAGCAGTTTATGGGCGGGAGATACGCAGTATTTT
TRBJ1-2	-	-	TRBV5-1	CASSLEGVQAFGGYTF	TGCGCCAGCAGCTTGGAAGGCGTCCAGGCTTTCGGTGGCTACACCTTC
TRBJ2-2	-	-	TRBV5-4	CASSLRLSGMNTGELFF	TGTGCCAGCAGCTTGAGGCTTAGCGGAATGAACACCGGGGAGCTGTTTTTT
TRBJ1-2	-	TRBD1	TRBV23-1	CASSHPGTGFYGYTF	TGCGCCAGCAGTCACCCCGGGACAGGCTTCTATGGCTACACCTTC
TRBJ1-1	-	-	TRBV28	CASRVTVNTEAFF	TGTGCCAGCAGGGTGACAGTTAACACTGAAGCTTTCTTT
TRBJ2-5	-	TRBD1	TRBV28	CASLNRGRETQYF	TGTGCCAGCCTTAACAGGGGTAGGGAGACCCAGTACTTC
TRBJ1-4	-	TRBD1	TRBV19	CASRGQLSNEKLFF	TGTGCCAGTAGGGGACAGTTATCTAATGAAAAACTGTTTTTT
TRBJ2-3	-	TRBD2	TRBV18	CASSPTSGRALDTQYF	TGTGCCAGCTCACCGACTAGCGGGAGGGCCTTGGATACGCAGTATTTT
TRBJ2-5	-	TRBD1	TRBV19	CASSSLRTGYQETQYF	TGTGCCAGTAGTAGCTTAAGGACAGGCTACCAAGAGACCCAGTACTTC
TRBJ2-7	-	TRBD1	TRBV28	CASSRGQGAIEQYF	TGTGCCAGCAGTCGGGGACAGGGGGCGATCGAGCAGTACTTC
TRBJ2-2	-	-	TRBV28	CASSLSPRSGELFF	TGTGCCAGCAGTTTATCCCCCAGGTCCGGGGAGCTGTTTTTT
TRBJ2-7	-	-	TRBV2	CASSLTGIEQYF	TGTGCCAGCAGTTTAACAGGGATCGAGCAGTACTTC
TRBJ1-1	-	-	TRBV12-5	CASGYSSTEAFF	TGTGCTAGTGGTTATTCGAGCACTGAAGCTTTCTTT
TRBJ1-2	-	TRBD1	TRBV5-4	CASSPSGTGVIYGYTF	TGTGCCAGCAGCCCCTCCGGGACAGGGGTTATCTATGGCTACACCTTC
TRBJ2-3	-	TRBD2	TRBV28	CASSSPLGGWDTQYF	TGTGCCAGCAGTTCTCCTCTGGGGGGGTGGGATACGCAGTATTTT
TRBJ2-7	-	-	TRBV5-4	CASSGGPGVTEQYF	TGTGCCAGCAGCGGGGGTCCGGGAGTGACAGAGCAGTACTTC
TRBJ2-3	-	-	TRBV9	CASSPQALADTQYF	TGTGCCAGCAGCCCCCAGGCCCTGGCAGATACGCAGTATTTT
TRBJ1-3	-	-	TRBV5-1	CASSWGIGESGNTIYF	TGCGCCAGCAGCTGGGGCATAGGGGAATCTGGAAACACCATATATTTT
TRBJ1-2	-	-	TRBV3-1/TRBV3-2	CASSQDTGYYGYTF	TGTGCCAGCAGCCAAGACACGGGGTACTATGGCTACACCTTC
TRBJ2-2	-	-	TRBV7-9	CASSLGVGSADTGELFF	TGTGCCAGCAGCTTAGGAGTCGGGTCAGCAGACACCGGGGAGCTGTTTTTT
TRBJ1-5	few	-	TRBV9	CASSPTGNQPQHF	TGTGCCAGCAGCCCAACTGGTAATCAGCCCCAGCATTTT
TRBJ2-7	-	TRBD2	TRBV4-1	CASSQEALAGGGQYF	TGCGCCAGCAGCCAAGAAGCACTAGCGGGAGGAGGGCAGTACTTC
TRBJ1-1	-	TRBD1	TRBV25-1	CASIPTGSGTEAFF	TGTGCCAGCATTCCGACAGGGTCAGGCACTGAAGCTTTCTTT
TRBJ2-1	-	TRBD1	TRBV27	CASSRTGGAEGAYNEQFF	TGTGCCAGCAGCCGGACAGGGGGCGCAGAGGGGGCCTACAATGAGCAGTTCTTC
TRBJ2-7	-	TRBD1	TRBV6-6	CASSFSSGQGTYEQYF	TGTGCCAGCAGTTTTAGCTCGGGACAGGGGACTTACGAGCAGTACTTC
TRBJ1-2	-	-	TRBV7-3	CASSLSIGGETYGYTF	TGTGCCAGCAGCTTAAGTATAGGGGGAGAGACCTATGGCTACACCTTC
TRBJ2-1	-	-	TRBV18	CASSPVAAGINEQFF	TGTGCCAGCTCACCAGTTGCGGCAGGGATAAATGAGCAGTTCTTC
TRBJ1-5	-	TRBD1	TRBV6-6	CASTDRGSNQPQHF	TGTGCCAGCACCGACAGGGGTAGCAATCAGCCCCAGCATTTT
TRBJ2-3	-	-	TRBV12-3/TRBV12-4	CASRRRDTQYF	TGTGCCAGCCGCCGGAGAGATACGCAGTATTTT
TRBJ1-2	-	TRBD1	TRBV7-2	CASSLVSLRGQGDGYTF	TGTGCCAGCAGCTTAGTGTCGTTGAGGGGACAGGGGGATGGCTACACCTTC
TRBJ1-2	medium-sized	-	TRBV4-1	CASSRGRNIGYTF	TGCGCCAGCAGCCGGGGGCGGAACATCGGCTACACCTTC
TRBJ1-5	-	TRBD1	TRBV2	CAVQQGDSNQPQHF	TGTGCCGTACAACAGGGGGATAGCAATCAGCCCCAGCATTTT
TRBJ1-2	-	-	TRBV5-1	CASSRGGDGGYGYTF	TGCGCCAGCAGCAGAGGGGGAGACGGAGGCTATGGCTACACCTTC
TRBJ2-7	-	-	TRBV28	CASSPYYDYEQYF	TGTGCCAGCAGTCCGTACTACGACTACGAGCAGTACTTC
TRBJ2-2	-	TRBD1	TRBV19	CASSAAGQANTGELFF	TGTGCCAGTAGTGCCGCGGGACAGGCGAACACCGGGGAGCTGTTTTTT
TRBJ2-2	few	TRBD1	TRBV7-2	CASSLVGLRGHTGELFF	TGTGCCAGCAGCTTAGTTGGCCTAAGGGGGCACACCGGGGAGCTGTTTTTT
TRBJ2-1	-	-	TRBV14	CASSQDPIRDNEQFF	TGTGCCAGCAGCCAAGATCCAATTCGGGACAATGAGCAGTTCTTC
TRBJ1-2	once	-	TRBV6-1	CASSELAGEYGYTF	TGTGCCAGCAGTGAGTTGGCGGGGGAATATGGCTACACCTTC
TRBJ1-2	once	-	TRBV21-1	CASSKGRWRKNYGYTF	TGTGCCAGCAGCAAAGGGAGATGGCGGAAGAACTATGGCTACACCTTC
TRBJ1-3	-	-	TRBV11-1	CASSLTDSGNTIYF	TGTGCCAGCAGCTTGACAGACTCTGGAAACACCATATATTTT
TRBJ1-1	-	-	TRBV6-6	CASKITDTEAFF	TGTGCCAGCAAGATCACGGACACTGAAGCTTTCTTT
TRBJ1-6	-	TRBD1	TRBV28	CASSSPTGGRSPLHF	TGTGCCAGCAGTTCCCCGACAGGGGGTAGATCACCCCTCCACTTT